These 11 T cell receptor beta chains were all obtained from the same sample, sequenced in a study of blood T cells in healthy people across ages. It was with a sample-barcoded 5' primer and a J-beta primer mix that a second PCR of roughly 7 to 12 cycles was run. TCRdb re-analysed the 5' RACE reads in MiXCR, keeping a single row per CDR3 protein. The table lists just under 550,000 distinct CDR3 sequences, 24% of them singletons. The sample also formed part of further work on T cells of mothers and their children.

Specimen: blood. These receptors all stem from a boy younger than 18 in good health.

This clonotype occurred many times. The genes are TRBV7-9 and TRBJ1-4; D may be TRBD1 (6 bases). Trimming left V 5 bases short and J 5 bases short, with 12 bases between. The germline CDR1 and CDR2 sequences are SEHNR and FQNEAQ (reference sequence). CDR3 length: 14 amino acids. CDR3 bases: TGTGCCAGCAGCCAAGACAGGAGGAATGAAAAACTGTTTTTT. It specifies CASSQDRRNEKLFF. The variable domain in full, completed from reference TRBV7-9 and TRBJ1-4, reads DTGVSQNPRHKITKRGQNVTFRCDPISEHNRLYWYRQTLGQGPEFLTYFQNEAQLEKSRLLSDRFSAERPKGSFSTLEIQRTEQGDSAMYLCASSQDRRNEKLFFGSGTQLSVL.

This clonotype was counted only a few times. Germline is not matched at one junction end, which may reflect a read error. The chain has TRBV4-3 and TRBJ2-7; D is possibly TRBD1 (6 bases). The CDR3 extends over 15 amino acids. Germline CDR1 reads LGHNA; CDR2 reads YSLEER. The CDR3 nucleotides are TGCGCCAGCAGCCAATACTTGGACAGCTTTGGTGAGCGGTACTTC. It yields the protein CASSQYLDSFGERYF.

The chain recombines TRBV28 with TRBJ2-5; the match to TRBD2 covers 7 bases. The J call may be wrong; the DNA end is better matched by TRBJ2-7. From germline, CDR1 is MDHEN and CDR2 SYDVKM. The CDR3 has 12 residues. CDR3 amino acids: CASRGGLNEQYF. The CDR3 nucleotides are TGTGCCAGCAGGGGGGGACTAAACGAGCAGTACTTC.

This clonotype was seen only a few times. CDR3: CASSYLTGRNQPQHF. CDR3 sequence (DNA): TGTGCCAGCAGTTATCTGACAGGACGGAATCAGCCCCAGCATTTT. V gene TRBV6-2 or TRBV6-3 combines with J gene TRBJ1-5, with D possibly TRBD1 on 6 matching bases. CDR1 and CDR2 from the germline V gene are MNHEY and SVGEGT. The CDR3 length is 15 residues. Trimming cost V 3 bases and J 4 bases, with 13 bases left between them.

Details on this clonotype: The junction shows a germline mismatch at one end, possibly a read error. The rearrangement joins TRBV9 to TRBJ2-5, with TRBD2 matching over 10 bases. The DNA end lines up better with TRBJ2-1; the J call may be wrong. There are 15 residues in the CDR3. Germline loops: CDR1 SGDLS, CDR2 YYNGEE. CDR3 nucleotides: TGTGCCAGCAGCGTAACTGGACTAGCGGCCAATGGGCAGTTCTTC. Protein product: CASSVTGLAANGQFF.

This clonotype was seen only a few times. The V gene is TRBV2, the J gene TRBJ1-3, with D unresolved. The CDR3 is 15 amino acids. Germline assignment: CDR1 SNHLY and CDR2 FYNNEI. V lost 5 bases, J lost 0 bases, and 11 bases lay in between. DNA for the CDR3: TGTGCCAGCAGTAACACGGTCGCCTCTGGAAACACCATATATTTT. Translated, it gives CASSNTVASGNTIYF. Drawing the rest from reference TRBV2 and TRBJ1-3, the complete variable domain is EPEVTQTPSHQVTQMGQEVILRCVPISNHLYFYWYRQILGQKVEFLVSFYNNEISEKSEIFDDQFSVERPDGSNFTLKIRSTKLEDSAMYFCASSNTVASGNTIYFGEGSWLTVV.

This chain joins TRBV6-4 and TRBJ2-1, with 7 bases aligning to TRBD1. The J segment lost 7 bases and the V segment lost 11 bases, leaving 14 bases of the junction unmatched. Germline CDR1 is MRHNA and CDR2 is SNTAGT. The CDR3 contains 14 residues. The CDR3 DNA reads TGTGCCTCTCGCGGAGACAGGGACGGTAATGAGCAGTTCTTC. This translates into CASRGDRDGNEQFF.

This clonotype has just a few counts. The CDR3 is CASRKIGRSSGANVLTF. CDR3 in DNA: TGTGCCAGCCGAAAAATAGGACGCAGCTCTGGGGCCAACGTCCTGACTTTC. The chain links TRBV6-2 or TRBV6-3 to TRBJ2-6; no reliable D call. CDR1 is MNHEY, CDR2 SVGEGT, per germline. The CDR3 runs to 17 residues. The V end was cut by 8 bases, the J end by 0 bases, with 17 bases between.

This rearrangement joins TRBV12-3 or TRBV12-4 to TRBJ2-1; 8 nucleotides agree with TRBD1. V lost 5 bases to trimming and J lost 7 bases; unmatched junction nucleotides: 7. The CDR3 runs to 14 residues. CDR3 sequence: CASSPGQVENEQFF. The CDR3 DNA follows: TGTGCCAGCAGTCCGGGACAGGTGGAAAATGAGCAGTTCTTC.

The chain couples TRBV20-1 to TRBJ1-2, with D perhaps matching TRBD1 (6 bases). With 3 bases removed from V and 4 bases from J, the gap between germline ends came to 18 bases. Germline V lookup: CDR1 DFQATT, CDR2 SNEGSKA (reference sequence). CDR3 size: 15 residues. In DNA, the CDR3 is TGCAGTGCTAGGCCCCTGGGGCAGGGGAGCTATGGCTACACCTTC. Protein sequence: CSARPLGQGSYGYTF.

This clonotype was detected many times. The chain links TRBV28 to TRBJ1-4; D ambiguous. V was shortened by 4 bases and J by 2 bases, with 17 bases between the two germline ends. The germline CDR1 and CDR2 sequences are MDHEN and SYDVKM. The CDR3 length is 17 residues. CDR3 residues: CASSSSQVGVTNEKLFF. The CDR3 coding sequence is TGTGCCAGCAGTTCCTCCCAGGTTGGGGTCACTAATGAAAAACTGTTTTTT.